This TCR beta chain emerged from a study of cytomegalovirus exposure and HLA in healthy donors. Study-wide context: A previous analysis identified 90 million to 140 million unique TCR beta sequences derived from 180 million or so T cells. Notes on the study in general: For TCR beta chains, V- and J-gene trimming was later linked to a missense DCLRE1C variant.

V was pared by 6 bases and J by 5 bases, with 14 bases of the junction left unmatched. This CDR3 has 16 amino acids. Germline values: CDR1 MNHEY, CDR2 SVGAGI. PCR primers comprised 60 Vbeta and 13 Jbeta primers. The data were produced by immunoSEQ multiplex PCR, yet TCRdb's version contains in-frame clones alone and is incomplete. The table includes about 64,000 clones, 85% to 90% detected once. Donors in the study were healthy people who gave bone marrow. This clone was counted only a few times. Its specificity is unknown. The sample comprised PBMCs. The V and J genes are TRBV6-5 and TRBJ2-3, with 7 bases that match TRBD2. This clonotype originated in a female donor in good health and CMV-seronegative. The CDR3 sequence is CASSYGREAGGDTQYF. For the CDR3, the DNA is TGTGCCAGCAGCTACGGTCGGGAGGCTGGGGGAGATACGCAGTATTTT.